This TCR beta chain was observed in a study of T-cell memory formation after mild COVID-19 (dated by TCRdb to about 2021). Study-level background: TCR sequence clusters from the two donors were found to be largely donor specific. In two donors, T-cell clones that expanded and contracted after mild COVID-19 were followed by sequencing TCRalpha and TCRbeta repertoires longitudinally. Two young, previously healthy adult volunteers made up the cohort, one male and one female.

In regard to this clonotype: Its binding antigen is unknown. No per-base quality is available; no much larger clone lies one base away.

Sequencing was carried out with an Illumina NovaSeq 6000. TCRalpha and TCRbeta cDNA libraries were constructed by 5'RACE with constant-segment primers, with sample barcodes and unique molecular identifiers being introduced. RNA was extracted from every sample with Trizol reagent. Libraries were amplified in two PCR steps, with a second sample barcode and Illumina TruSeq adapters added in the second step. Sequencing of libraries was performed on an Illumina NovaSeq with 2 x 150 bp paired-end reads. In the paper's pipeline: With migec v1.2.7, reads were demultiplexed and then collapsed into UMI-guided consensus sequences. Using mixcr v2.1.11, the UMI consensuses were aligned to TRA and TRB V and J templates and assembled into clonotypes. A clonotype was counted as expanded or contracted only when both edgeR and NoisET called the clonotype significant, with the noise models trained on biological replicates. edgeR calls used a false discovery rate-adjusted p below 0.01 and a log2 fold-change threshold of 1. As an exploratory analysis of dynamics, max-normalized trajectories of the 1000 most abundant clonotypes were examined with PCA combined with hierarchical clustering. Separately sequenced CD4+ and CD8+ repertoires were used to assign a CD4 or CD8 phenotype to each responding clone. TCRdb redid the processing of the public reads, applying fastp at Q25 and MiXCR, and retained in-frame beta chains. Identical CDR3 proteins give one entry, which carries the most common genes and DNA. None of the V and J calls come from the authors' own analysis; TCRdb made them. The sample table contains some 130,000 distinct CDR3 sequences; only one count was recorded for about 15% of them. The top ten constitute approximately 15% of the sample.

General study outcomes and caveats: The study included only a couple of mild cases, and larger cohorts that include severe cases with pre-infection samples were judged to be necessary. SARS-CoV-2 specificity of the second-wave clones peaking on day 37 was not confirmed. The detection of some responding clones in pre-infection memory suggests that pre-existing cross-reactive memory T cells joined the SARS-CoV-2 response. Contracting CD4+ clones turned up mainly in the CM and EM memory subsets, whereas EMRA was where CD8+ clones were enriched. Balanced CD4/CD8 phenotypes were observed for clones contracting from day 15 to 85, whereas a bias towards CD4+ was observed for a second wave of clones expanding from day 15 to 37.

Ficoll-Paque density gradient centrifugation was the method used to isolate PBMCs. The sequence derives from an adult woman who had mild COVID-19 (a few samples of this study predate the infection). The sample titles of this study are shuffled in the database, so cell type and time point are left out; the donor was told from shared clones. The sample consisted of PBMCs or a T cell subset sorted from them (not recorded which).

The encoded CDR3 is CASSFSRVPTLSGANVLTF. The bases are TGTGCCAGCAGTTTCTCCCGGGTCCCTACCTTATCTGGGGCCAACGTCCTGACTTTC. The sequence is built from TRBV28 and TRBJ2-6, with the D gene not clear enough to name. For CDR1 and CDR2, the germline V gene lists MDHEN and SYDVKM. Relative to germline, V is 3 bases shorter and J is 1 base shorter, with 19 bases between their ends. The CDR3 starts with the cysteine, ends with the phenylalanine, and has 19 residues. The kept DNA is CDR3 alone, 57 bases in frame from the first base.